This T cell receptor beta chain was profiled in a study of cytomegalovirus exposure and HLA in healthy donors. Amplification used 60 Vbeta primers and 13 Jbeta primers. The table came from immunoSEQ multiplex PCR; TCRdb's copy has only in-frame clones and leaves some out. The sample lists 150,000 to 200,000 clones; roughly 77% were seen once. This CDR3 comprises 16 residues. Trimming at V came to 3 bases and at J to 3 bases, leaving 11 bases not matched to a gene. Germline CDR1 is MGHDK and CDR2 is SYGVNS. Regarding the study as a whole: Reportedly, a later analysis found an Asian-associated ancestry cluster had fewer N-insertions than the roughly 670-donor mean. Most TCR sequences were uncommon, yet certain public TCRs appeared in many donors.

This clone showed up just a few times. Its specificity is unknown. Material for sequencing was PBMCs. This receptor was identified in a man between 18 and 35 years old in good health and CMV-seropositive. This chain uses TRBV25-1 with TRBJ2-7; TRBD1 aligns across 7 bases. The CDR3 DNA reads TGTGCCAGCAGTGACCACCGGACAGGACTTCTCTACGAGCAGTACTTC. This translates into CASSDHRTGLLYEQYF.